These T cell receptor beta chains were read from a single sample in a study of cytotoxic CD8 clonotypes in ibrutinib-treated CLL. The assay was immunoSEQ multiplex PCR, and TCRdb's table has in-frame clones only and misses some. The table records about 69,000 clones, 65% to 85% of them present only once. The sequencing used PBMCs, collected at disease progression, from a patient treated with ibrutinib. All receptors derive from a human donor with chronic lymphocytic leukemia. CDR3s include the opening cysteine and the closing phenylalanine or tryptophan. The order of the fields is D gene, J gene, V gene, clone size, CDR3 protein, CDR3 DNA. The D gene is left open where the match is weak. Expanded clones get a size class; other rows say once, few or many, or leave the size out.

d_call: TRBD1; j_call: TRBJ1-5; v_call: TRBV7-6; clone_size: .; cdr3_aa: CASSTGGNQPQHF; cdr3_nt: TGTGCCAGCAGCACAGGGGGCAATCAGCCCCAGCATTTT
d_call: .; j_call: TRBJ1-2; v_call: TRBV10-3; clone_size: .; cdr3_aa: CAIRLDRENYGYTF; cdr3_nt: TGTGCCATCAGGCTGGACAGAGAAAACTATGGCTACACCTTC
d_call: TRBD1; j_call: TRBJ2-1; v_call: TRBV27; clone_size: .; cdr3_aa: CASSTDRVHGFEQFF; cdr3_nt: TGTGCCAGCAGTACAGACAGGGTTCATGGCTTTGAGCAGTTCTTC
d_call: .; j_call: TRBJ1-6; v_call: TRBV7-9; clone_size: .; cdr3_aa: CASSFLKGSLNSPLHF; cdr3_nt: TGTGCCAGCAGCTTTTTAAAAGGGTCCCTTAATTCACCCCTCCACTTT
d_call: .; j_call: TRBJ1-1; v_call: TRBV6-1; clone_size: .; cdr3_aa: CASMLTGWNTEAFF; cdr3_nt: TGTGCCAGCATGTTAACGGGTTGGAACACTGAAGCTTTCTTT
d_call: .; j_call: TRBJ2-7; v_call: TRBV7-2; clone_size: .; cdr3_aa: CASSLATRSYEQYF; cdr3_nt: TGTGCCAGCAGCTTAGCGACCCGCTCCTACGAGCAGTACTTC
d_call: .; j_call: TRBJ2-3; v_call: TRBV11-2; clone_size: .; cdr3_aa: CASSSLGFLQGKGTDTQYF; cdr3_nt: TGTGCCAGCAGCTCCCTAGGGTTCTTACAGGGAAAAGGCACAGATACGCAGTATTTT
d_call: .; j_call: TRBJ2-3; v_call: TRBV30; clone_size: .; cdr3_aa: CAWSVSSDTQYF; cdr3_nt: TGTGCCTGGAGTGTGTCTTCAGATACGCAGTATTTT
d_call: .; j_call: TRBJ1-5; v_call: TRBV30; clone_size: .; cdr3_aa: CAWSPARNQPQHF; cdr3_nt: TGTGCCTGGAGCCCGGCGCGCAATCAGCCCCAGCATTTT
d_call: TRBD1; j_call: TRBJ2-3; v_call: TRBV28; clone_size: once; cdr3_aa: CASRGRTGRTDTQYF; cdr3_nt: TGTGCCAGCAGGGGACGGACAGGGAGGACAGATACGCAGTATTTT
d_call: TRBD2; j_call: TRBJ2-7; v_call: TRBV5-1; clone_size: .; cdr3_aa: CASSWGTRSNEQYF; cdr3_nt: TGCGCCAGCAGCTGGGGGACTAGGTCGAACGAGCAGTACTTC
d_call: .; j_call: TRBJ1-2; v_call: TRBV27; clone_size: .; cdr3_aa: CASSVSEPSNYGYTF; cdr3_nt: TGTGCCAGCAGTGTCAGTGAGCCGTCTAACTATGGCTACACCTTC
d_call: .; j_call: TRBJ2-7; v_call: TRBV18; clone_size: .; cdr3_aa: CASSPGVGAYEQYF; cdr3_nt: TGTGCCAGCTCACCAGGGGTAGGTGCCTACGAGCAGTACTTC
d_call: .; j_call: TRBJ1-5; v_call: TRBV7-8; clone_size: .; cdr3_aa: CASSLAGDQPQHF; cdr3_nt: TGTGCCAGCAGCTTAGCGGGGGACCAGCCCCAGCATTTT
d_call: TRBD1; j_call: TRBJ1-2; v_call: TRBV6-1; clone_size: few; cdr3_aa: CASSTMTGELYTF; cdr3_nt: TGTGCCAGCAGTACAATGACAGGGGAACTCTACACCTTC
d_call: .; j_call: TRBJ2-7; v_call: TRBV7-8; clone_size: .; cdr3_aa: CASSPGPGYEQYF; cdr3_nt: TGTGCCAGCAGCCCGGGCCCCGGGTACGAGCAGTACTTC
d_call: .; j_call: TRBJ2-7; v_call: TRBV27; clone_size: once; cdr3_aa: CASSFSGAYEQYF; cdr3_nt: TGTGCCAGCAGTTTTTCCGGCGCCTACGAGCAGTACTTC
d_call: .; j_call: TRBJ2-5; v_call: TRBV5-1; clone_size: .; cdr3_aa: CASGPATGFQETQYF; cdr3_nt: TGCGCCAGCGGACCTGCGACAGGTTTCCAAGAGACCCAGTACTTC
d_call: TRBD2; j_call: TRBJ2-7; v_call: TRBV28; clone_size: .; cdr3_aa: CASSLFRGVPREQYF; cdr3_nt: TGTGCCAGCAGTTTATTTCGGGGGGTTCCTCGGGAGCAGTACTTC
d_call: TRBD2; j_call: TRBJ2-3; v_call: TRBV5-4; clone_size: .; cdr3_aa: CASSLLAGGDTQYF; cdr3_nt: TGTGCCAGCAGCTTGTTAGCGGGAGGAGATACGCAGTATTTT
d_call: .; j_call: TRBJ1-2; v_call: TRBV7-9; clone_size: once; cdr3_aa: CASSLELGHYGYTF; cdr3_nt: TGTGCCAGCAGCTTAGAGCTGGGACACTATGGCTACACCTTC
d_call: .; j_call: TRBJ2-7; v_call: TRBV6-6; clone_size: .; cdr3_aa: CASSYSYREVYEQYF; cdr3_nt: TGTGCCAGCAGTTACTCGTATAGGGAGGTCTACGAGCAGTACTTC
d_call: TRBD2; j_call: TRBJ2-7; v_call: TRBV4-1; clone_size: .; cdr3_aa: CASSRGLAGIYEQYF; cdr3_nt: TGCGCCAGCAGTAGAGGACTAGCGGGAATTTACGAGCAGTACTTC
d_call: .; j_call: TRBJ2-7; v_call: TRBV28; clone_size: .; cdr3_aa: CASSRGAQYEQYF; cdr3_nt: TGTGCCAGCAGTCGTGGCGCCCAATACGAGCAGTACTTC
d_call: .; j_call: TRBJ1-5; v_call: TRBV7-9; clone_size: few; cdr3_aa: CASSGGSLIGQPQHF; cdr3_nt: TGTGCCAGCAGCGGGGGCTCCTTGATCGGTCAGCCCCAGCATTTT
d_call: TRBD2; j_call: TRBJ2-3; v_call: TRBV6-1; clone_size: once; cdr3_aa: CASSGAGGLIDTQYF; cdr3_nt: TGTGCCAGCAGTGGAGCGGGGGGGCTTATAGATACGCAGTATTTT
d_call: TRBD1; j_call: TRBJ2-1; v_call: TRBV5-1; clone_size: .; cdr3_aa: CASTRDSLYNEQFF; cdr3_nt: TGCGCCAGCACCCGGGACAGTCTCTACAATGAGCAGTTCTTC